Sequencing of this TCR beta chain was carried out in a study of low-dose radiotherapy and immunotherapy resistance in tumors. Study background: In Cohort 2, 1 Gy per fraction was delivered every two weeks, for a total of 13 Gy over 26 weeks.

This clonotype occurred many times. Time point noted: after trial treatment. Treatment specified: LDRT plus nivolumab, ipilimumab, low-dose cyclophosphamide and aspirin (RACIN trial). First-strand cDNA used TRAV- and TRBV-specific primers, covering alpha and beta chains. Both a constant-region primer and a V-primer adapter served to amplify TCRs across 20 PCR cycles. TCRdb independently ran MiXCR on the reads; one entry per CDR3 protein. The sample contains tens of thousands of distinct CDR3 sequences, 25% to 30% of which appear only once. This specimen consisted of PBMCs, obtained after low-dose radiotherapy plus immunotherapy. The clonotype was recovered from a male donor with prostate cancer.

The DNA of the CDR3 is TGTGCCATCACGCGGGGGGCCCGGGACACTGAAGCTTTCTTT. It translates to CAITRGARDTEAFF. The chain joins TRBV19 to TRBJ1-1; tentatively, D is TRBD1 (6 bases). Looked up from germline, CDR1 is LNHDA and CDR2 is SQIVND (reference sequence). V lost 10 bases and J 3 bases, leaving 18 bases between the germline ends. The CDR3 has 14 amino acids.